This TCR beta chain emerged from a study of blood T cell repertoires in COVID-19. Looking at the study overall: T cells, B-cell-depleted T cells, or PBMCs supplied cDNA or gDNA.

Original processing notes: Counts of nucleated cells, estimated from reference gene primer amplification, were obtained. Generated by immunoSEQ multiplex PCR, the TCRdb table keeps only in-frame clones and is missing some. The D gene and trimming were derived from the DNA, and the V and J assignments and clone size from that table. Seen here are around 230,000 clones, 65% to 90% observed once, and the top ten hold 4.5% to 6%. The V gene's germline CDR1 is MRHNA and CDR2 SNTAGT. V shed 5 bases and J 8 bases; nucleotides not matched to a gene: 9. The CDR3 contains 15 residues. The chain couples TRBV6-4 to TRBJ1-4, with 9 bases identical to TRBD1. Sequencing input: peripheral blood. This receptor was obtained from a middle-aged man with COVID-19, enrolled during active disease. The CDR3 DNA is TGTGCCAGCAGTTCCACAGGGGGCCCCCTCGAAAAACTGTTTTTT. It yields the protein CASSSTGGPLEKLFF.